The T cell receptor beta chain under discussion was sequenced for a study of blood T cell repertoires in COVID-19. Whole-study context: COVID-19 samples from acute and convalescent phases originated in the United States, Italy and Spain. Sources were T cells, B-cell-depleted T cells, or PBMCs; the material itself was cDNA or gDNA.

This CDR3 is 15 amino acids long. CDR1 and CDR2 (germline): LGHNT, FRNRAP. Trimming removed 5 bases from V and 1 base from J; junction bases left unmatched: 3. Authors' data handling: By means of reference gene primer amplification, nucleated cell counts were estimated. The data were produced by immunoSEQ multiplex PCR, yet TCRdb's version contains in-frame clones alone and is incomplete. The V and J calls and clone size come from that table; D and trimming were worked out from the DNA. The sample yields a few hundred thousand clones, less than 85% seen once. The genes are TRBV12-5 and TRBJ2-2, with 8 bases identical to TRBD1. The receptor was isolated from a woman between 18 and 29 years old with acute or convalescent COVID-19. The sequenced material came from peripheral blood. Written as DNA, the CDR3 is TGTGCTAGTGGTCTCGGGACAGGGAACACCGGGGAGCTGTTTTTT. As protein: CASGLGTGNTGELFF.